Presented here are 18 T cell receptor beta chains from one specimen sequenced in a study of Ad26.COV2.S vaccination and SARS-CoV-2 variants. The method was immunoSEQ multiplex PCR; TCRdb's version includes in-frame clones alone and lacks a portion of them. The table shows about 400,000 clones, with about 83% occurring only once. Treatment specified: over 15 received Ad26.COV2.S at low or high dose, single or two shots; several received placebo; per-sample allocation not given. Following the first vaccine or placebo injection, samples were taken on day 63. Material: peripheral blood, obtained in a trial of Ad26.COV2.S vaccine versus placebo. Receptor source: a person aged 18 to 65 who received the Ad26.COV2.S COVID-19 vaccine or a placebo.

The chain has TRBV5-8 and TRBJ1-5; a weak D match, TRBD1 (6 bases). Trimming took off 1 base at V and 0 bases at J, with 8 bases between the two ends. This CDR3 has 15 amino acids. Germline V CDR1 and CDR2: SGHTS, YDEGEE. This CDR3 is CASSLRGVSNQPQHF. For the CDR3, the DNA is TGTGCCAGCAGCTTGAGGGGGGTTAGCAATCAGCCCCAGCATTTT.

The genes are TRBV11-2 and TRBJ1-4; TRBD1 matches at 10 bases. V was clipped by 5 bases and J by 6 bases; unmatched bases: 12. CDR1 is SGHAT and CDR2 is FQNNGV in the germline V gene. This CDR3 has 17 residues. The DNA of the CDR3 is TGTGCCAGCAGCCCCGGGGACAGGGGAGGGTTCGATGAAAAACTGTTTTTT. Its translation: CASSPGDRGGFDEKLFF.

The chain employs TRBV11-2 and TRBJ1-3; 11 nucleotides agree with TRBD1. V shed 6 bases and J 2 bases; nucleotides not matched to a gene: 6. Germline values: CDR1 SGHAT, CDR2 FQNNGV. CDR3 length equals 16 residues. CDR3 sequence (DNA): TGTGCCAGCAGTTCTCCGGACAGGGGGCCTGGAAACACCATATATTTT. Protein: CASSSPDRGPGNTIYF.

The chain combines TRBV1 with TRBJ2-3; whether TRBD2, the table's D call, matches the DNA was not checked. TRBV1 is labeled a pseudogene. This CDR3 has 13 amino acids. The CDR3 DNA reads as TGCACCAGCAGCCAACCCCCCTCGGGGACGCAGTATTTT. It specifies CTSSQPPSGTQYF.

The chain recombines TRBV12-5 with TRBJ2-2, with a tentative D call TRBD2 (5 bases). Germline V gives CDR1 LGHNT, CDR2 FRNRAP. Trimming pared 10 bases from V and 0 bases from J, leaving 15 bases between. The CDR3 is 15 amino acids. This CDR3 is CATPRTFPNTGELFF. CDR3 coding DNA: TGTGCTACTCCCCGGACTTTCCCGAACACCGGGGAGCTGTTTTTT.

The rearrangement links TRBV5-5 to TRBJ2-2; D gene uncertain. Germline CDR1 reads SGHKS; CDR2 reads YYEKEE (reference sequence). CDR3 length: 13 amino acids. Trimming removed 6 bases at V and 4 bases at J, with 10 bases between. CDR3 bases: TGTGCCAGCAAGTGGCGTCTCACCGGGGAGCTGTTTTTT. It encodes CASKWRLTGELFF.

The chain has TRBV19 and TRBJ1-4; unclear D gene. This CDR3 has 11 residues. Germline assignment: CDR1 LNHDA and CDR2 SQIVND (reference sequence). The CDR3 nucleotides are TGTGCAAGTTTGTCCTTGGGAAAACTGTTTTTT. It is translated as CASLSLGKLFF.

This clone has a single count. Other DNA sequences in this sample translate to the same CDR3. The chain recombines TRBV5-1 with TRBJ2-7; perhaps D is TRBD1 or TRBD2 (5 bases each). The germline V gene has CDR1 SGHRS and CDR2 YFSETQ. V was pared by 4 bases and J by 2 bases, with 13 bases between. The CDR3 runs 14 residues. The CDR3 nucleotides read TGCGCCAGCAGCCTGGGACGTAATACCTACGAGCAGTACTTC. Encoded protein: CASSLGRNTYEQYF.

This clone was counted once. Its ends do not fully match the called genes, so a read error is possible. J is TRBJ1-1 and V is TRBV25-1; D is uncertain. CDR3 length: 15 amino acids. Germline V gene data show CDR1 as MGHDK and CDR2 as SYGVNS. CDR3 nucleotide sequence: TGTGCCAGCAGTGCCCACTACGGCATGAACGCTGAAGCTTTCTTT. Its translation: CASSAHYGMNAEAFF.

The CDR3 loop is CAVGTVGPYEQYF. For the CDR3, the DNA is TGTGCGGTAGGGACGGTGGGGCCTTACGAGCAGTACTTC. This sequence joins TRBV27 and TRBJ2-7; TRBD1 or TRBD2 may be the D gene (5 bases each). Germline V gene lookup returns CDR1 MNHEY and CDR2 SMNVEV (reference sequence). The CDR3 spans 13 residues.

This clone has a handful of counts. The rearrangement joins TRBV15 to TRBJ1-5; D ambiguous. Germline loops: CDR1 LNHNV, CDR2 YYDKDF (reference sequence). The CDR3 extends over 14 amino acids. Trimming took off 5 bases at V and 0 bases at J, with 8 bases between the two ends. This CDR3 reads CATSGKHSNQPQHF. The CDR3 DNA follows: TGTGCCACCAGCGGAAAACATAGCAATCAGCCCCAGCATTTT.

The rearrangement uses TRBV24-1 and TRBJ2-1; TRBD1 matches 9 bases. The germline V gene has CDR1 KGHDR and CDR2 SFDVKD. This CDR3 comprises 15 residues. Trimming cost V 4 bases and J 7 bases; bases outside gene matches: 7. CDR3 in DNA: TGTGCCACCAGTGACCCCCGGACAGGGGAGAATGAGCAGTTCTTC. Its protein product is CATSDPRTGENEQFF.

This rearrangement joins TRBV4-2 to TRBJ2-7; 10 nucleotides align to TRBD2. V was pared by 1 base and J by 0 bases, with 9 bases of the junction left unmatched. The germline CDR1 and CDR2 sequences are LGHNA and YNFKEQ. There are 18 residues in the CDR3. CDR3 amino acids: CASSQVASGRVSSYEQYF. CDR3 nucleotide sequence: TGTGCCAGCAGCCAAGTAGCCAGCGGGAGGGTAAGCTCCTACGAGCAGTACTTC.

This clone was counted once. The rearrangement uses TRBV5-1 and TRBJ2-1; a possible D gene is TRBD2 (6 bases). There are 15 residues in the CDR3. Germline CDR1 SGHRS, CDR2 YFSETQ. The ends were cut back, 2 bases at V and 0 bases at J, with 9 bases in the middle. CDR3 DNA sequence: TGCGCCAGCAGCTTCGACGGGAGCTCCTACAATGAGCAGTTCTTC. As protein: CASSFDGSSYNEQFF.

CDR3 residues: CASSTWDHDTEAFF. The CDR3 DNA reads as TGTGCCAGCAGCACTTGGGATCATGACACTGAAGCTTTCTTT. The chain links TRBV7-9 to TRBJ1-1; D unresolved. Per germline, CDR1 SEHNR and CDR2 FQNEAQ (reference sequence). CDR3 length: 14 amino acids. V was shortened by 5 bases and J by 3 bases, with 13 bases between the two germline ends.

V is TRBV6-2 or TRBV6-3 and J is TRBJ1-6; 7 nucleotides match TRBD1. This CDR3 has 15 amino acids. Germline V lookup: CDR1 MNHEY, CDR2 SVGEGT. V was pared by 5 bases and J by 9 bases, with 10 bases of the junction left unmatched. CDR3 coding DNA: TGTGCCAGCAGTGGGAACCGGGACAGATCTTCACCCCTCCACTTT. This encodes CASSGNRDRSSPLHF.

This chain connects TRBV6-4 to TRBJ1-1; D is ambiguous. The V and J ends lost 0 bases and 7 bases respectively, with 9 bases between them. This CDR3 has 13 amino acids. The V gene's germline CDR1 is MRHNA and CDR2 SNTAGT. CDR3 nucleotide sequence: TGTGCCAGCAGTGACTCGTTTAATAATGAAGCTTTCTTT. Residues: CASSDSFNNEAFF.

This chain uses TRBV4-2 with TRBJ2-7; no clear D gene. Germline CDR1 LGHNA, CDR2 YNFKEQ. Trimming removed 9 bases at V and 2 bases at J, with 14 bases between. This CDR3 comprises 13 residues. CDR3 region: CASGVGDTYEQYF. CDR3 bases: TGTGCCAGTGGCGTGGGCGACACCTACGAGCAGTACTTC.